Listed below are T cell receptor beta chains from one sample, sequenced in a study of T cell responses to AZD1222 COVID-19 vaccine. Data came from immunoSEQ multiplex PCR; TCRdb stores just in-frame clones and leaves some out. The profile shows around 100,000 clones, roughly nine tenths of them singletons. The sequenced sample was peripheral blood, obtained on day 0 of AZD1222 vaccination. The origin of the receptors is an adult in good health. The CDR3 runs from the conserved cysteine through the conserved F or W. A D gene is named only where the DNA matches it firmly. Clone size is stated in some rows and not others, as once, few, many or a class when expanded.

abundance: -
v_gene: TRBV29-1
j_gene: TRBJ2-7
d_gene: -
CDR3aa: CSVEDPDDYEQYF
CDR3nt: TGCAGCGTTGAAGATCCTGACGACTACGAGCAGTACTTC

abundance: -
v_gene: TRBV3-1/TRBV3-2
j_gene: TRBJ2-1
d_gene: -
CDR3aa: CASSQERVTYNEQFF
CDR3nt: TGTGCCAGCAGCCAAGAACGAGTAACCTACAATGAGCAGTTCTTC

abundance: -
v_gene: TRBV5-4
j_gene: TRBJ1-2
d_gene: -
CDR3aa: CASSFRGSNYGYTF
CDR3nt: TGTGCCAGCAGCTTCAGGGGTTCTAACTATGGCTACACCTTC

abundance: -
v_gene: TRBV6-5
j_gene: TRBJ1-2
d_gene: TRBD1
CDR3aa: CASSHGTGDYGYTF
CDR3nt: TGTGCCAGCAGCCATGGGACAGGGGATTATGGCTACACCTTC

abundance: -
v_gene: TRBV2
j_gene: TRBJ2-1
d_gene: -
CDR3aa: CASNLQVGSEQFF
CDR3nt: TGTGCCAGCAATCTACAAGTCGGTAGTGAGCAGTTCTTC

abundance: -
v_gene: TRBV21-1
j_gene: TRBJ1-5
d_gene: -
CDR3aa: CASSKGGWDLSNQPQHF
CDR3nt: TGTGCCAGCAGCAAAGGGGGGTGGGACCTTAGCAATCAGCCCCAGCATTTT

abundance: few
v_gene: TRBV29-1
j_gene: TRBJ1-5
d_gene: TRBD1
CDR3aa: CSVQVDRENQPQHF
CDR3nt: TGCAGCGTTCAAGTCGACAGGGAGAATCAGCCCCAGCATTTT

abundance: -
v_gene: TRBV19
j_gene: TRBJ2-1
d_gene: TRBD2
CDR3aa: CASSKTTSGISNEQFF
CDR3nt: TGTGCCAGTAGCAAGACAACTAGCGGGATAAGCAATGAGCAGTTCTTC

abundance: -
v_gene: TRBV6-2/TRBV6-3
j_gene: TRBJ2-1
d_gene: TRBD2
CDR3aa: CASSYSGLAGNNEQFF
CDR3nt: TGTGCCAGCAGTTACTCTGGACTAGCGGGAAACAATGAGCAGTTCTTC

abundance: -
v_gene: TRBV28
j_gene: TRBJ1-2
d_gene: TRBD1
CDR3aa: CASSPWDRTYGYTF
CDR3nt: TGTGCCAGCAGTCCATGGGACAGGACCTATGGCTACACCTTC

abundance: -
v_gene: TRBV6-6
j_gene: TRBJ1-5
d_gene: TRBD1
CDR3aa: CASSPDRGWEGRSQPQHF
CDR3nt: TGTGCCAGCAGTCCGGACAGGGGGTGGGAAGGGAGGAGTCAGCCCCAGCATTTT

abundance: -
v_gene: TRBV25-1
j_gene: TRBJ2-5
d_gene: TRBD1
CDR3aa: CASSAPGQPTQYF
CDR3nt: TGTGCCAGCAGTGCCCCGGGACAGCCGACCCAGTACTTC

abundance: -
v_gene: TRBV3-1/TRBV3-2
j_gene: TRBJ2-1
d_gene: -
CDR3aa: CASSQDIGEEQFF
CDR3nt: TGTGCCAGCAGCCAGGATATTGGAGAAGAGCAGTTCTTC

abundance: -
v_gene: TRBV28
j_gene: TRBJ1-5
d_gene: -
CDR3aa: CASSLGRPINQPQHF
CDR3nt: TGTGCCAGCAGTTTAGGGCGGCCTATCAATCAGCCCCAGCATTTT

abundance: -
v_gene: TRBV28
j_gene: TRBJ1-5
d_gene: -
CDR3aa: CASGNNQPQHF
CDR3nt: TGTGCCAGCGGGAACAATCAGCCCCAGCATTTT

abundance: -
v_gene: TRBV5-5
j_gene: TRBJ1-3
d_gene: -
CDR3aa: CASSLGATFSGNTIYF
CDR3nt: TGTGCCAGCAGCTTGGGGGCTACCTTCTCTGGAAACACCATATATTTT

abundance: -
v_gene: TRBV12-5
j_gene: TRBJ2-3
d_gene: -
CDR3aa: CASGLTNRASTDTQYF
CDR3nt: TGTGCTAGTGGTTTGACGAACAGGGCCAGCACAGATACGCAGTATTTT

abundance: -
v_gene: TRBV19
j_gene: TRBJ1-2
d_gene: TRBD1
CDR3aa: CASSSTGTGGREKGYTF
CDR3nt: TGTGCCAGTAGTAGTACCGGGACAGGGGGGCGGGAGAAGGGCTACACCTTC

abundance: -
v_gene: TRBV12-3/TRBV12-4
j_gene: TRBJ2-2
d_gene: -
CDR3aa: CASSLFARELFF
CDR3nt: TGTGCCAGCAGTCTGTTTGCCCGGGAGCTGTTTTTT

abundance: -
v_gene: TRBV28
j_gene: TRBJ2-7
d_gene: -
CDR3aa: CASSPGGAYEQYF
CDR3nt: TGTGCCAGCAGCCCCGGGGGCGCCTACGAGCAGTACTTC

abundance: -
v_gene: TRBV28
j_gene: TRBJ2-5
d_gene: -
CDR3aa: CASSSIRDSSGETQYF
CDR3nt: TGTGCCAGCAGTTCAATCCGGGACTCCTCGGGGGAGACCCAGTACTTC

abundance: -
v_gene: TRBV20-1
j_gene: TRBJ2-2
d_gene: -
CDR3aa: CSAPGEGELFF
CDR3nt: TGCAGTGCTCCCGGGGAGGGGGAGCTGTTTTTT

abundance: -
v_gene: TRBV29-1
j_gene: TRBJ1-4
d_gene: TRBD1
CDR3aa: CSAGQAEGKLFF
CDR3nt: TGCAGCGCAGGACAGGCGGAGGGGAAACTGTTTTTT

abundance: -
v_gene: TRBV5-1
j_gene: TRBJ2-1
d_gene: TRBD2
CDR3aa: CASSPRTGLASYNEQFF
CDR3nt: TGCGCCAGCAGCCCCCGGACCGGACTAGCCTCCTACAATGAGCAGTTCTTC

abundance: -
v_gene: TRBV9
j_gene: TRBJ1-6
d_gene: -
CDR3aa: CASSDGAGSPLHF
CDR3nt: TGTGCCAGCAGCGATGGGGCAGGCTCACCCCTCCACTTT

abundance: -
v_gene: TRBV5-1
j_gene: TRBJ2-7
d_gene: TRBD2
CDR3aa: CASSETGGSAEPEQYF
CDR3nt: TGCGCCAGCAGCGAAACAGGCGGGAGCGCTGAACCCGAGCAGTACTTC

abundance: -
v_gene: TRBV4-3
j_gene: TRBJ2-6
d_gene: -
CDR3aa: CASSQGNGGPGANVLTF
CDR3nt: TGCGCCAGCAGCCAGGGTAATGGGGGCCCTGGGGCCAACGTCCTGACTTTC

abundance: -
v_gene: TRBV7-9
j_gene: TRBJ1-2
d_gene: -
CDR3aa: CASSSTTSSYGYTF
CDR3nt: TGTGCCAGCAGCTCGACGACAAGCAGCTATGGCTACACCTTC

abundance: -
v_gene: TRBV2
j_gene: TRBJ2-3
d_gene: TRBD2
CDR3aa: CASSLRREGSDTQYF
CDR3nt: TGTGCCAGCAGCTTAAGGCGGGAGGGCTCAGATACGCAGTATTTT

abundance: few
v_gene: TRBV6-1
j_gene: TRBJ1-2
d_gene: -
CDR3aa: CASSEDAWGARGYTF
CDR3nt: TGTGCCAGCAGTGAAGATGCTTGGGGGGCGCGTGGCTACACCTTC

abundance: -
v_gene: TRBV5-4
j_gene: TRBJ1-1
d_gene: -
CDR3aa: CASSRDTTNTEAFF
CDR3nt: TGTGCCAGCAGCCGAGATACCACGAACACTGAAGCTTTCTTT

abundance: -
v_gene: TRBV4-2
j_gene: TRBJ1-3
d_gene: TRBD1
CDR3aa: CASSHQTGTGGVGPGNTIYF
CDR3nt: TGTGCCAGCAGCCACCAAACCGGGACAGGGGGCGTTGGGCCTGGAAACACCATATATTTT

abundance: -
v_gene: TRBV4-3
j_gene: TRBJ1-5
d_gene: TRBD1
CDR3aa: CASSPGTGTKKAQHF
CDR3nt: TGCGCCAGCAGCCCAGGGACAGGGACCAAAAAGGCCCAGCATTTT

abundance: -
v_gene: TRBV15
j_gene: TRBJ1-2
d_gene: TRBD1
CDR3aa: CATSRGTGVSGYTF
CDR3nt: TGTGCCACCAGCAGGGGGACAGGGGTGTCTGGCTACACCTTC

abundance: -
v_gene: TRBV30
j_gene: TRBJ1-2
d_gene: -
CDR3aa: CAWSKPGQIPGYTF
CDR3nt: TGTGCCTGGAGTAAACCGGGGCAGATACCAGGCTACACCTTC

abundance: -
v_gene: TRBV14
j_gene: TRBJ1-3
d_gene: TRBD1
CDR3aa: CASSGGTGGDTIYF
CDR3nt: TGTGCCAGCAGCGGAGGGACAGGGGGAGACACCATATATTTT

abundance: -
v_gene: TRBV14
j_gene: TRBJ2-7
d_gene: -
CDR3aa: CASSRTGAYEQYF
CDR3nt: TGTGCCAGCAGCCGAACAGGCGCCTACGAGCAGTACTTC

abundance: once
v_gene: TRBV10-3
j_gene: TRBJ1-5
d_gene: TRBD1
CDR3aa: CAISGTHHRGGDSNQPQHF
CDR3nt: TGTGCCATCAGTGGGACTCACCACAGGGGGGGAGATAGCAATCAGCCCCAGCATTTT

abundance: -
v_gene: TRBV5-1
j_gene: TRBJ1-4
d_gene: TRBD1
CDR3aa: CASKNTGGDEKLFF
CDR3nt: TGCGCCAGCAAAAACACAGGGGGGGATGAAAAACTGTTTTTT

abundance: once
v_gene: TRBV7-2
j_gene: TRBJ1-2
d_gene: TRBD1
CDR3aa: CASSLGTGSSYGYTF
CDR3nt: TGTGCCAGCAGCTTAGGGACAGGGAGTTCCTATGGCTACACCTTC

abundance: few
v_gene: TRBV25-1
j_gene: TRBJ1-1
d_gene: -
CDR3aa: CASSTRTELNTEAFF
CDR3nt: TGTGCCAGCAGTACTCGGACGGAGCTGAACACTGAAGCTTTCTTT

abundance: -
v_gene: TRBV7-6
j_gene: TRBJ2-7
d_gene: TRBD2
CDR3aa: CASSPGPSGLEQYF
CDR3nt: TGTGCCAGCAGCCCAGGCCCTAGCGGACTCGAGCAGTACTTC

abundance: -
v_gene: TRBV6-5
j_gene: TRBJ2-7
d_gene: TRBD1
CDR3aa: CASSPQGREQYF
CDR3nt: TGTGCCAGCAGTCCACAGGGGCGGGAGCAGTACTTC

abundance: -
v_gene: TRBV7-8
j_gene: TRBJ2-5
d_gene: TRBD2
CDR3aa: CASSPRRLAGVETQYF
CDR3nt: TGTGCCAGCAGCCCCCGGCGGCTAGCGGGGGTGGAGACCCAGTACTTC

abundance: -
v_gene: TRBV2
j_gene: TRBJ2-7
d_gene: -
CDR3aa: CATRETYEQYF
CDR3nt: TGTGCCACCAGGGAAACCTACGAGCAGTACTTC

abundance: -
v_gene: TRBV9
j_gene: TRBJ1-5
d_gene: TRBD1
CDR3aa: CASSVTGERNQPQHF
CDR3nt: TGTGCCAGCAGCGTTACAGGGGAACGCAATCAGCCCCAGCATTTT

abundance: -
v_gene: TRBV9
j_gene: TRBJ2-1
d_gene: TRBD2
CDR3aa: CASSALTSGALGEQFF
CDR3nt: TGTGCCAGCAGCGCCCTTACTAGCGGGGCTTTGGGTGAGCAGTTCTTC

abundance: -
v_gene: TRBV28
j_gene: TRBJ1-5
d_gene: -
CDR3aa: CASKPEGGGSNQPQHF
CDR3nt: TGTGCCAGCAAACCCGAGGGGGGCGGTAGCAATCAGCCCCAGCATTTT

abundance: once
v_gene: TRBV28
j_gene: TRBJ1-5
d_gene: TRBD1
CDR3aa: CASRLTGGLTSNQPQHF
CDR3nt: TGTGCCAGCAGATTGACAGGGGGCCTTACAAGCAATCAGCCCCAGCATTTT

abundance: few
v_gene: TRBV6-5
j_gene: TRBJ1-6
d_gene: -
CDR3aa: CASSYGEGVGNSPLHF
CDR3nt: TGTGCCAGCAGTTATGGGGAGGGGGTGGGTAATTCACCCCTCCACTTT

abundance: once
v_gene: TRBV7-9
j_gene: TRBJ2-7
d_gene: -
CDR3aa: CASSFGANPDWTSYEQYF
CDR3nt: TGTGCCAGCAGCTTTGGGGCTAACCCGGACTGGACCTCCTACGAGCAGTACTTC

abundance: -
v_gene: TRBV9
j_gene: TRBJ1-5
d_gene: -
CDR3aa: CASSVGRIGQPQHF
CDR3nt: TGTGCCAGCAGCGTAGGCCGGATTGGGCAGCCCCAGCATTTT

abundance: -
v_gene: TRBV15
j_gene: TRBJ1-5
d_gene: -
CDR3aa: CATSRKGGSNQPQHF
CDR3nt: TGTGCCACCAGCAGGAAGGGGGGAAGCAATCAGCCCCAGCATTTT

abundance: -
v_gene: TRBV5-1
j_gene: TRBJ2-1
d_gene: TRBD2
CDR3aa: CASSWARGVDNEQFF
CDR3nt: TGCGCCAGCAGCTGGGCTCGGGGGGTAGACAATGAGCAGTTCTTC

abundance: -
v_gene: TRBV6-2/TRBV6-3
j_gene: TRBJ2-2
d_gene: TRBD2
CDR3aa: CASSDAGTTNTGELFF
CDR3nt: TGTGCCAGCAGTGATGCCGGGACTACGAACACCGGGGAGCTGTTTTTT